A single sample gave rise to the 8 T cell receptor beta chains below, sequenced in a study of technical replicates of blood from four donors. Here immunoSEQ multiplex PCR was the method, and the copy in TCRdb shows in-frame clones only, minus some. The sample lists tens of thousands of clones, over 85% occurring once. The sequenced material came from PBMCs. The receptors were sampled from a human donor in good health. Some clones in this sample may be carry-over from other donors' samples.

The chain couples TRBV7-8 to TRBJ1-5; D gene unclear. Germline-derived CDR1 and CDR2 are SGHVS and FQNEAQ. Deletions cut 1 base from V and 0 bases from J, with 10 bases between. CDR3 size: 16 residues. This CDR3 is CASSLVSPYSNQPQHF. CDR3 DNA sequence: TGTGCCAGCAGCTTAGTAAGCCCTTATAGCAATCAGCCCCAGCATTTT.

This rearrangement joins TRBV4-3 to TRBJ1-2; weak D call: TRBD1 (5 bases). Germline V CDR1 and CDR2: LGHNA, YSLEER. Trimming left V 1 base short and J 6 bases short, with 12 bases between. The CDR3 spans 14 residues. The CDR3 is CASSQAGRDNGYTF. For the CDR3, the DNA is TGCGCCAGCAGCCAAGCGGGCAGGGATAATGGCTACACCTTC.

The chain carries TRBV19 and TRBJ2-7, with D unresolved. The CDR3 runs 13 residues. V was cut by 3 bases and J by 5 bases, with 11 bases left in between. Germline assignment: CDR1 LNHDA and CDR2 SQIVND (reference sequence). This chain's CDR3 is CASSIGRFNEQYF. The CDR3 coding sequence is TGTGCCAGTAGTATCGGCAGGTTCAACGAGCAGTACTTC.

The chain links TRBV12-1 to TRBJ1-1; TRBD1 reflects the table's D call only, with no check against the DNA. TRBV12-1 is marked as a pseudogene. The length of the CDR3 is 17 residues. The CDR3 coding sequence is TGTGCCAGCACCCTGCATGGAAAAGGGGGCATGAACACTGAAGCTTTCTTT. Translation: CASTLHGKGGMNTEAFF.

The V call is TRBV5-6, the J call TRBJ1-6, with TRBD1 identical over 9 bases. V was pared by 4 bases and J by 11 bases, with 7 bases of the junction left unmatched. Looked up from germline, CDR1 is SGHDT and CDR2 is YYEEEE. The CDR3 totals 14 residues. The CDR3 coding sequence is TGTGCCAGCAGCCAGGGACAGGGTGCGGCACCCCTCCACTTT. Its translation is CASSQGQGAAPLHF.

The chain couples TRBV9 to TRBJ2-7, with D tentatively TRBD2 (5 bases). The CDR3 contains 14 residues. CDR1 is SGDLS, CDR2 YYNGEE, per germline. The germline V and J ends were trimmed by 3 bases and 2 bases, with 12 bases remaining between them. The chain's CDR3 is CASSEGAEAYEQYF. CDR3 nucleotides: TGTGCCAGCAGCGAGGGAGCTGAAGCCTACGAGCAGTACTTC.

The CDR3 DNA reads as TGTGCCAGCAGCTTAGTTCGGGAGTTAGCCTACGAGCAGTACTTC. This encodes CASSLVRELAYEQYF. The chain carries TRBV7-8 and TRBJ2-7; possible D gene TRBD2, 6 bases. This CDR3 region has 15 residues. Germline loops: CDR1 SGHVS, CDR2 FQNEAQ. The ends were cut back, 1 base at V and 2 bases at J, with 12 bases in the middle.

This chain links TRBV9 with TRBJ2-3; D perhaps matches TRBD2 (6 bases). CDR3 length equals 15 residues. V was clipped by 3 bases and J by 6 bases, with 17 bases between them. Per the germline V gene, CDR1 is SGDLS and CDR2 is YYNGEE. CDR3 region: CASSGRAAGSDTQYF. The CDR3 DNA reads as TGTGCCAGCAGCGGGAGGGCCGCCGGTTCTGATACGCAGTATTTT. Filled out from reference TRBV9 and TRBJ2-3, the complete variable domain reads DSGVTQTPKHLITATGQRVTLRCSPRSGDLSVYWYQQSLDQGLQFLIQYYNGEERAKGNILERFSAQQFPDLHSELNLSSLELGDSALYFCASSGRAAGSDTQYFGPGTRLTVL.